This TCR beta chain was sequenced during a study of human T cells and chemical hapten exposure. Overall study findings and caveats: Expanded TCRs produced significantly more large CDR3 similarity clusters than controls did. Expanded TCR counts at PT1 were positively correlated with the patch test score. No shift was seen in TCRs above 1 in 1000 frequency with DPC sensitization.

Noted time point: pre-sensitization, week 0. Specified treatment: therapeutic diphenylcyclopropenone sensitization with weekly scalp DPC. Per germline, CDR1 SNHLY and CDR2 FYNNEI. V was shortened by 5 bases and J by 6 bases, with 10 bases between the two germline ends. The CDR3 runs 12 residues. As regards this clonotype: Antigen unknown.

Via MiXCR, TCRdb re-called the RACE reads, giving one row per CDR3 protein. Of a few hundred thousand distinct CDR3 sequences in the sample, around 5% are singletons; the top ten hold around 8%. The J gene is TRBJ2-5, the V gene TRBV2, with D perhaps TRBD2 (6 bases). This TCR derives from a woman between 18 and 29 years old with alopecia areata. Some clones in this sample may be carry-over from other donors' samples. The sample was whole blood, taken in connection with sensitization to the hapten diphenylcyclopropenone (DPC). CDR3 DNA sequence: TGTGCCAGCAGTCGGGACTCGAAGACCCAGTACTTC. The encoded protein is CASSRDSKTQYF.